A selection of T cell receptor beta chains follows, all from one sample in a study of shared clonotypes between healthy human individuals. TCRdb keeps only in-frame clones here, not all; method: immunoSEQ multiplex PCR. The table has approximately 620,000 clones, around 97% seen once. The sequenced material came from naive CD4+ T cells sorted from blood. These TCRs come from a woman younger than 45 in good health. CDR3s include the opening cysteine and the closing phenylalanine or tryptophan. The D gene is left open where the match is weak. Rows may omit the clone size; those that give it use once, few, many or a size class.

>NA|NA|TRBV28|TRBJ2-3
TGTGCCAGCAGTTTACTCTCGGGGCTTAGCACAGATACGCAGTATTTT
CASSLLSGLSTDTQYF
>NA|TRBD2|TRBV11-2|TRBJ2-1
TGTGCCAGCAGCTTAGTGGGGGGGTCGAACAATGAGCAGTTCTTC
CASSLVGGSNNEQFF
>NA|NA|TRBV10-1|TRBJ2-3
TGCGCCAGCCCCTGGGCTATTAGCACAGATACGCAGTATTTT
CASPWAISTDTQYF
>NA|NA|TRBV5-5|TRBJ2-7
TGTGCCAGCAGCAACTCCGGGACGGCCTACGAGCAGTACTTC
CASSNSGTAYEQYF
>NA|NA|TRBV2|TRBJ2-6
TGTGCCTGGGGTAGCGCCTCTGGGGCCAACGTCCTGACTTTC
CAWGSASGANVLTF
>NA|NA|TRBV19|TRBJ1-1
TGTGCCAGTAGTATGTTGGGGGCGAACACTGAAGCTTTCTTT
CASSMLGANTEAFF
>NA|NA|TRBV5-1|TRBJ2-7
TGCGCCAGCAGCTTGGCCACTTTATCGGGTTACGAGCAGTACTTC
CASSLATLSGYEQYF
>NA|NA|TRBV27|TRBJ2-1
TGTGCCAGCAGTTTATCGCCCCCGTTGGGTGAGCAGTTCTTC
CASSLSPPLGEQFF
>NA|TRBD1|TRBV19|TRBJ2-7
TGTGCCAGAACGACAGGGTGTAAATACGAGCAGTACTTC
CARTTGCKYEQYF
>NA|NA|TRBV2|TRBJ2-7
TGTGCCAGCAGGCGCCTACTTAACTACGAGCAGTACTTC
CASRRLLNYEQYF
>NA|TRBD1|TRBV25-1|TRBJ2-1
TGTGCCAGCAGTAAGACAGGGATTGGTGAGCAGTTCTTC
CASSKTGIGEQFF
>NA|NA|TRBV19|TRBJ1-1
TGTGCCAGTAGTATAAGAACAGGGCCTGAAGCTTTCTTT
CASSIRTGPEAFF
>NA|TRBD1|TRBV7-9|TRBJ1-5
TGTGCCAGCGGACAGGGGAATCAGCCCCAGCATTTT
CASGQGNQPQHF
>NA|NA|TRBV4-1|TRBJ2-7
TGCGCCAGCAGCTCACACCTACCGGGACAAAACTCCTACGAGCAGTACTTC
CASSSHLPGQNSYEQYF
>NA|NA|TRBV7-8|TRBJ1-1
TGTGCCAGCAGCTTAGTGAGCGGGACCCTTCATTCTGAAGCTTTCTTT
CASSLVSGTLHSEAFF
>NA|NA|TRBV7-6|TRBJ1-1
TGTGCCAGCAGCTTGGGACATTATAACACTGAAGCTTTCTTT
CASSLGHYNTEAFF
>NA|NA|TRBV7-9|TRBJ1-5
TGTGCCAGCAGCTTAGCAGGAAACAATCAGCCCCAGCATTTT
CASSLAGNNQPQHF
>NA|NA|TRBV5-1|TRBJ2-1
TGCGCCAGCAGCCCCTCGTCCGGCCAAAGCTCCTACAATGAGCAGTTCTTC
CASSPSSGQSSYNEQFF
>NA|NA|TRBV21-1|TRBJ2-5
TGTGCCAGCAGCAAAGCTTCGGGCCTGGCGAAGGAGACCCAGTACTTC
CASSKASGLAKETQYF
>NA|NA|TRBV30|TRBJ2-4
TGTGCCTGGAGTGTAAGTAGGAAAAACATTCAGTACTTC
CAWSVSRKNIQYF
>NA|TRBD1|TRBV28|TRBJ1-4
TGTGCCAGCAGTATTACTCCCGGGACAGGGGGCCTTCGTGAAAAACTGTTTTTT
CASSITPGTGGLREKLFF
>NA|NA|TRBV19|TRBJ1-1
TGTGCCAGTAGTATGGCCGCAGGCACTGAAGCTTTCTTT
CASSMAAGTEAFF
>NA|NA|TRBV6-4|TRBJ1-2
TGTGCCAGCAGTGTGGGGCCACTAAACTCTAACTATGGCTACACCTTC
CASSVGPLNSNYGYTF
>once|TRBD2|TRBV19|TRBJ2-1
TGTGCCAGCAAGCGGGAGGGCCTGGGTGTGCAGTTCTTC
CASKREGLGVQFF
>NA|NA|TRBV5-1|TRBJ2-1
TGCGCCAGCAGCGAGGGACTGGGTTACAATGAGCAGTTCTTC
CASSEGLGYNEQFF
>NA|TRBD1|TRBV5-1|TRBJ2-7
TGCGCCAGCAGCTTGGAACAGGGGGCGGCCTACGAGCAGTACTTC
CASSLEQGAAYEQYF
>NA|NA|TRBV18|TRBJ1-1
TGTGCCAGCTCACCTATACGGGCCGGGGGGCATACTGAAGCTTTCTTT
CASSPIRAGGHTEAFF
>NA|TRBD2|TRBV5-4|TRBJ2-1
TGTGCCAGCAGCCATGACCTAGCGGGAGTATATGAGCAGTTCTTC
CASSHDLAGVYEQFF
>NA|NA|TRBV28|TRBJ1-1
TGTGCCAGCAGCCCTACAACAGCGAACACTGAAGCTTTCTTT
CASSPTTANTEAFF
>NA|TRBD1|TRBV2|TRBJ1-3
TGTGCCAGCAGTGATGCCGGGACAGGGGCAGGAAACACCATATATTTT
CASSDAGTGAGNTIYF
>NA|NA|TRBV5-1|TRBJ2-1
TGCGCCAGCAGCTCGGGAGTCAATGAGCAGTTCTTC
CASSSGVNEQFF
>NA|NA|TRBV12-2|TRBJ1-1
TGTGCAAGAGGACGGATGGAAGCTTTCTTT
CARGRMEAFF
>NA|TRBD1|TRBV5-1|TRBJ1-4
TGCGCCAGCAGCGTGGACAGGGGGCGTTCTGAAAAACTGTTTTTT
CASSVDRGRSEKLFF
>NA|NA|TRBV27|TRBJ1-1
TGTGCCAGCAGTTACCGGGGCGATAACACTGAAGCTTTCTTT
CASSYRGDNTEAFF
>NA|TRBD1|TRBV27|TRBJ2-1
TGTGCCAGCAGAAGACAGGGGGCATCGTACAATGAGCAGTTCTTC
CASRRQGASYNEQFF
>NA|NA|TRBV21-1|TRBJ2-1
TGTGCCAGCCCCCGGTATATTTATAGTGAGCAGTTCTTC
CASPRYIYSEQFF
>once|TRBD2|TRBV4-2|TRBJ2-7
TGTGCCAGCAGCCTCGGGACTAGCGAAACCTACGAGCAGTACTTC
CASSLGTSETYEQYF
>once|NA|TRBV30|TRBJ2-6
TGTGCCTGGAGTGGATACTCTGGGGCCAACGTCCTGACTTTC
CAWSGYSGANVLTF
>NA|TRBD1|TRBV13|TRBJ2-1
TGTGCCAGCAGCCGCCTCAGGGGGCTGGGGAATGAGCAGTTCTTC
CASSRLRGLGNEQFF
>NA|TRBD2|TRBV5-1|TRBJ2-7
TGCGCCAGCAGCTTGGGACTAGCGGGTTCCTACGAGCAGTACTTC
CASSLGLAGSYEQYF
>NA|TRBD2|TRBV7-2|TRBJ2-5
TGTGCCAGCAGCTTACGGGCCCGACTAGCGGGTCAAGAGACCCAGTACTTC
CASSLRARLAGQETQYF